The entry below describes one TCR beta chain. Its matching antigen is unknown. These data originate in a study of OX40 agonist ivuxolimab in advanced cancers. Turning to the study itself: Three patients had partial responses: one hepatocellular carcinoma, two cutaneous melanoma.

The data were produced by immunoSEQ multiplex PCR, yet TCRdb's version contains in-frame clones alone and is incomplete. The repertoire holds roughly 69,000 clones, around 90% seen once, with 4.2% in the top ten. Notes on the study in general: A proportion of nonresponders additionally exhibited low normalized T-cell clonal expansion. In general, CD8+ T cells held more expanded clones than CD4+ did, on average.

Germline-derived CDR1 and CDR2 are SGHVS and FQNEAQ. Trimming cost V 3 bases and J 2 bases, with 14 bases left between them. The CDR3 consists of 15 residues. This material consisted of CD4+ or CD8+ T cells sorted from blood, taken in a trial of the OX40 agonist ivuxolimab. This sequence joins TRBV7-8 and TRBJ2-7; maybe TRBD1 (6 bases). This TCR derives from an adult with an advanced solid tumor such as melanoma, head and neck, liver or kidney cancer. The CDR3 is CASSFVEGETYEQYF. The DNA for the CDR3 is TGTGCCAGCAGCTTCGTAGAGGGGGAGACCTACGAGCAGTACTTC.